This T cell receptor (beta chain) was sequenced in a study of Ad26.COV2.S vaccination and SARS-CoV-2 variants. About the study: Enrollment placed the donor in the COV1001 Ad26.COV2.S trial arm.

With regard to this clone: Its specificity is not known.

Germline V CDR1 and CDR2: LNHNV, YYDKDF (reference sequence). The CDR3 is 18 residues long. Trimming stripped 0 bases from V and 5 bases from J, with 19 bases between. TCRdb's table, derived via immunoSEQ multiplex PCR, lists solely in-frame clones and lacks some. The sample shows about 450,000 clones, 89% of them seen only once. Notes on the study in general: TCR breadth and depth analyses may have underestimated total T cell responses.

Noted treatment: roughly 18 received Ad26.COV2.S at low or high dose, single or two shots; several received placebo; per-sample allocation not given. Specimen acquisition occurred on day 63 following the initial vaccine or placebo injection. An adult donor aged 18-55 years was enrolled in Boston. SARS-CoV-2 spike from the Wuhan strain was encoded by the vaccine, an Ad26 vector. This sample comprised peripheral blood, obtained in a trial of Ad26.COV2.S vaccine versus placebo. This receptor was identified in a person aged 18-65 years who received the Ad26.COV2.S COVID-19 vaccine or a placebo. This sequence joins TRBV15 and TRBJ1-4, with a possible D match to TRBD1 (6 bases). CDR3 amino acids: CATSRDRPDRIPNEKLFF. The CDR3 region has the DNA TGTGCCACCAGCAGAGATCGACCCGACAGGATTCCGAATGAAAAACTGTTTTTT.